The 15 T cell receptor beta chains below were found in one sample sequenced in a study of T cells expressing NK-cell markers. TCRdb reprocessed the 5' RACE reads, with one entry per CDR3 protein and no DNA. The sample has around 260,000 distinct CDR3 sequences, and its top ten clones hold roughly 4.2%. The sample comprised blood T cells: a sorted CD56 or NKG2C T cell subset, CD4+ or CD8+ T cells, or bulk PBMC T cells (not recorded which). Source of these receptors: a woman between 18 and 70 years old in good health.

The CDR3 is CASRTVAETQYF. This chain connects TRBV6-5 to TRBJ2-5. The CDR3 runs 12 residues. In germline, CDR1 is MNHEY, CDR2 SVGAGI.

The chain uses TRBV19 and TRBJ2-2. CDR3 length equals 14 residues. Germline assignment: CDR1 LNHDA and CDR2 SQIVND (reference sequence). This CDR3 is CASSIARNTGELFF.

The V gene is TRBV5-1, the J gene TRBJ2-3; TCRdb designates TRBD1, a call that cannot be tested without DNA. The germline gives CDR1 SGHRS, CDR2 YFSETQ. CDR3 length: 16 amino acids. The CDR3 protein is CASSLEGGTTPDTQYF.

The J gene is TRBJ2-1, the V gene TRBV14; TCRdb gives TRBD1 as the D gene, but with no DNA this cannot be confirmed. Germline V gives CDR1 SGHDN, CDR2 FVKESK. There are 16 residues in the CDR3. The CDR3 sequence is CASSRSGTGWYNEQFF.

CDR3 loop: CASSLPRQRNIQYF. The rearrangement uses TRBV28 and TRBJ2-4; TCRdb reports TRBD1, a call that lacks DNA to check it against. This CDR3 contains 14 residues. Germline CDR1 reads MDHEN; CDR2 reads SYDVKM.

The rearrangement uses TRBV12-3 or TRBV12-4 and TRBJ1-3; there is no DNA to check the TCRdb D call of TRBD1. CDR3 length: 14 amino acids. The CDR3 spells CASSQGTIGNTIYF.

The chain recombines TRBV20-1 with TRBJ2-7. Germline assignment: CDR1 DFQATT and CDR2 SNEGSKA (reference sequence). There are 12 residues in the CDR3. The CDR3 here is CSANPSSYEQYF.

The V gene is TRBV12-3 or TRBV12-4, the J gene TRBJ2-3; without DNA, the TCRdb call of TRBD2 cannot be checked. This CDR3 has 15 amino acids. CDR3 protein: CASRRTSGRQNTQYF.

The J gene is TRBJ1-2, the V gene TRBV20-1. This CDR3 spans 11 amino acids. CDR1 is DFQATT and CDR2 is SNEGSKA in the germline V gene (reference sequence). The CDR3 protein is CSASGVDGYTF.

V and J are TRBV2 and TRBJ2-3; TCRdb's assignment of TRBD1 cannot be checked, as there is no DNA. The CDR3 covers 15 residues. CDR1 SNHLY and CDR2 FYNNEI come from the germline V gene. CDR3: CATNPRGTSTDTQYF.

This rearrangement joins TRBV6-5 to TRBJ2-5; the TCRdb call, TRBD1, lacks DNA for checking. The CDR3 contains 15 residues. Germline V gene sequence: CDR1 MNHEY, CDR2 SVGAGI. The CDR3 loop reads CASSYLTGRMETQYF.

The chain combines TRBV6-1 with TRBJ2-3. CDR3 length: 14 residues. Germline V CDR1 and CDR2: MNHNS, SASEGT. Here the CDR3 reads CASSERDFTDTQYF.

The chain recombines TRBV30 with TRBJ2-2; TCRdb outputs TRBD1, but without DNA this stays unchecked. CDR3 length equals 15 residues. The germline CDR1 and CDR2 sequences are GTSNPN and SVGIG (reference sequence). This CDR3 is CAWGKIRDNGGELFF.

The rearrangement uses TRBV18 and TRBJ1-6; TCRdb outputs TRBD1, but without DNA this stays unchecked. Germline V gene data show CDR1 as KGHSH and CDR2 as LQKENI. The CDR3 is made up of 17 amino acids. The CDR3 protein is CASSPDSAVSYNSPLHF.

CDR3 loop: CASSLRDGNTIYF. The J gene is TRBJ1-3, the V gene TRBV12-3 or TRBV12-4. This CDR3 contains 13 residues.